This is a list of T cell receptor beta chains from one sample in a study of regulatory T cells in long-lasting Graves disease. TCRdb independently ran MiXCR on the multiplex PCR reads; one entry per CDR3 protein. The data contain about 400,000 distinct CDR3 sequences, 15% to 20% of them singletons. These data were also reused for a study on T cells in Graves' hyperthyroidism and ophthalmopathy.

The sample was peripheral blood mononuclear cells (PBMCs), taken at new diagnosis, from a patient treated with antithyroid drugs. These receptors originate from a woman in her late teens or twenties with Graves disease. CDR3s include the opening cysteine and the closing phenylalanine or tryptophan. A D gene is named only where the DNA matches it firmly. Size is omitted from some rows. Given values are once, few, many or a class for expanded clones.

j_call v_call clone_size d_call cdr3_nt cdr3_aa
TRBJ1-3 TRBV20-1 few - TGCAGTGCTAGAGTTGCTGGAAACACCATATATTTT CSARVAGNTIYF
TRBJ1-4 TRBV28 few - TGTGCCAGTTTTCCGGGACAAGAACCTGAAAAACTGTTTTTT CASFPGQEPEKLFF
TRBJ1-1 TRBV20-1 many - TGCAGTGCTAGAACGGCCAAAACGAACACTGAAGCTTTCTTT CSARTAKTNTEAFF
TRBJ2-7 TRBV20-1 many - TGCAGTGCTAGTTCATCAGGGATAGGTGAGCAGTACTTC CSASSSGIGEQYF
TRBJ1-6 TRBV3-1 many - TGTGCCAGCAGCCAAGATCAAGGGAATTCACCCCTCCACTTT CASSQDQGNSPLHF
TRBJ2-5 TRBV10-3 - - TGTGCCATCAGTGGGGACCCAGTCGAGACCCAGTACTTC CAISGDPVETQYF
TRBJ2-5 TRBV7-3 many - TGTGCCAGCAGCCCCTGGGGGGCAGCGGAGGAGACCCAGTACTTC CASSPWGAAEETQYF
TRBJ1-6 TRBV7-3 - - TGTGCCAGCAGCTTAGAAAACCTAGCTAATTCACCCCTCCACTTT CASSLENLANSPLHF
TRBJ2-7 TRBV9 - TRBD2 TGTGCCAGCAGCGTAGACAGCGGGAGGATCGGCGAGCAGTACTTC CASSVDSGRIGEQYF
TRBJ2-7 TRBV6-9 - - TGTGCCAGCAGTTACGGGGGGCTTGGGGTCGAGCAGTACTTC CASSYGGLGVEQYF
TRBJ1-4 TRBV7-9 few TRBD1 TGTGCCAGCAGCTTAGAGCGGGTGAAGGGACAGGGTCAAGAAAAACTGTTTTTT CASSLERVKGQGQEKLFF
TRBJ1-3 TRBV12-3/TRBV12-4 many - TGTGCCAGCAGTTCCCCGGACACTGGAAACACCATATATTTT CASSSPDTGNTIYF
TRBJ2-3 TRBV2 many TRBD1 TGTGCCAGCAGTGAATTGCGGCTGGGACAGGGGGATACGCAGTATTTT CASSELRLGQGDTQYF
TRBJ2-1 TRBV20-1 many TRBD2 TGCAGTGCTACCCCCCGGCTAGCGGGAGGCAATGAGCAGTTCTTC CSATPRLAGGNEQFF
TRBJ1-2 TRBV7-9 - - TGTGCCAGCAGTCAGGATGGCTACACCTTC CASSQDGYTF
TRBJ2-1 TRBV9 few TRBD2 TGTGCCAGCAGCGTAGGTATCCTGACTAGCGGGAGATGGAATGAGCAGTTCTTC CASSVGILTSGRWNEQFF
TRBJ1-1 TRBV4-1 - - TGCGCCAGCCGTTACGCACAGGGAACTGAAGCTTTCTTT CASRYAQGTEAFF
TRBJ1-6 TRBV5-4 - - TGTGCCAGCAGCTCTAGACAGACATCCCTTTATAATTCACCCCTCCACTTT CASSSRQTSLYNSPLHF
TRBJ2-3 TRBV2 many - TGTGCCAGCAGTGAAGAGGGGGTAGTGGGCACAGATACGCAGTATTTT CASSEEGVVGTDTQYF